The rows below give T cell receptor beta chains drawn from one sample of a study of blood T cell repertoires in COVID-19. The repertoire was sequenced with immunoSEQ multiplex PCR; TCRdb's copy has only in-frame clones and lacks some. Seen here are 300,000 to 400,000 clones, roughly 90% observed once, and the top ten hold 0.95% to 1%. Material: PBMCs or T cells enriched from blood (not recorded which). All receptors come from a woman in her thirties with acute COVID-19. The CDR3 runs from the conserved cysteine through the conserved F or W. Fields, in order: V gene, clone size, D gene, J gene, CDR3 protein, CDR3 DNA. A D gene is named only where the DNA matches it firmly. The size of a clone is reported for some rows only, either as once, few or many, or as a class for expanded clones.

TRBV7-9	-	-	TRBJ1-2	CASSKGTASYTF	TGTGCCAGCAGCAAAGGCACCGCGAGCTACACCTTC
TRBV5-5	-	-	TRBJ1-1	CASSLQNMNTEAFF	TGTGCCAGCAGCCTCCAGAACATGAACACTGAAGCTTTCTTT
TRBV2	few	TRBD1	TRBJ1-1	CASTGTATFNTEAFF	TGTGCCAGCACAGGGACAGCAACTTTTAACACTGAAGCTTTCTTT
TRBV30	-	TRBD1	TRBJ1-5	CAWSQQGRQPQHF	TGTGCCTGGTCCCAACAGGGGAGACAGCCCCAGCATTTT
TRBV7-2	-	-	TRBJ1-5	CASSLVRGNGQPQHF	TGTGCCAGCAGCTTAGTTAGGGGGAATGGCCAGCCCCAGCATTTT
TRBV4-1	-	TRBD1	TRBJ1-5	CASSQDLGRTGLHQPQHF	TGCGCCAGCAGCCAAGATCTAGGAAGGACAGGGCTCCATCAGCCCCAGCATTTT
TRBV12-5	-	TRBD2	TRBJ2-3	CASGLTRGGANTDTQYF	TGTGCTAGTGGTTTGACCCGCGGGGGGGCGAACACAGATACGCAGTATTTT
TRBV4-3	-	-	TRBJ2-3	CASSQGTGLTDTQYF	TGCGCCAGCAGCCAAGGAACAGGGCTCACAGATACGCAGTATTTT
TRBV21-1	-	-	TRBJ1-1	CASSHSGLPGQECNTEAFF	TGTGCCAGCAGCCACTCGGGGCTACCGGGACAGGAATGCAACACTGAAGCTTTCTTT
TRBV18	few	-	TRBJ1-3	CASLSGNTIYF	TGTGCCAGCCTCTCTGGAAACACCATATATTTT
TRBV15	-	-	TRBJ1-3	CATNQISVPYSGNTIYF	TGTGCCACCAACCAAATTTCGGTACCCTACTCTGGAAACACCATATATTTT
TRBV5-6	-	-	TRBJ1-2	CASSFTTELSNYGYTF	TGTGCCAGCAGCTTCACGACAGAGCTTTCTAACTATGGCTACACCTTC
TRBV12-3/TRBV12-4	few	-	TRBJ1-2	CASRKGHLYGYTF	TGTGCCAGCAGGAAGGGACACCTCTATGGCTACACCTTC
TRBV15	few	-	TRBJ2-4	CATEPGDKNIQYF	TGTGCCACCGAGCCGGGGGACAAAAACATTCAGTACTTC
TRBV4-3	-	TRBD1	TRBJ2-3	CASSQDPDRATDTQYF	TGCGCCAGCAGCCAGGATCCGGACAGGGCCACAGATACGCAGTATTTT
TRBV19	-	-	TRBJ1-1	CASSSQGWDEAFF	TGTGCCAGTAGCTCCCAGGGTTGGGATGAAGCTTTCTTT
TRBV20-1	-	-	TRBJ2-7	CSASMGEYEQYF	TGCAGTGCTAGTATGGGAGAGTACGAGCAGTACTTC
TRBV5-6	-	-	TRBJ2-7	CASSSGVYEQYF	TGTGCCAGCAGTTCCGGGGTTTACGAGCAGTACTTC
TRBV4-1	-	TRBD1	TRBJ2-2	CASSQGGTGGNGELFF	TGCGCCAGCAGCCAAGGTGGAACAGGGGGCAACGGGGAGCTGTTTTTT
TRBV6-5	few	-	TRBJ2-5	CASSYSWGETQYF	TGTGCCAGCAGTTACTCGTGGGGCGAGACCCAGTACTTC
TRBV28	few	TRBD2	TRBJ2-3	CASSSSFWTSGGAGDTQYF	TGTGCCAGCAGTTCCTCCTTCTGGACTAGCGGGGGGGCTGGAGATACGCAGTATTTT
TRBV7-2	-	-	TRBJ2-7	CASSLLAQSSYEQYF	TGTGCCAGCAGCCTGCTAGCACAGAGCTCCTACGAGCAGTACTTC
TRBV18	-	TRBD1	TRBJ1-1	CASSQNRGDVTEAFF	TGTGCCAGCTCACAGAACAGGGGAGACGTCACTGAAGCTTTCTTT
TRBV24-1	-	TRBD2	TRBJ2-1	CATSAPAAGGVYNEQFF	TGTGCCACCAGTGCCCCGGCCGCGGGGGGTGTTTACAATGAGCAGTTCTTC
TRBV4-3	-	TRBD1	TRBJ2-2	CASSRQQGADTGELFF	TGCGCCAGCAGCCGTCAACAGGGGGCGGACACCGGGGAGCTGTTTTTT
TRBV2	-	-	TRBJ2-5	CASSGYSGETQYF	TGTGCCAGCAGTGGTTATTCAGGAGAGACCCAGTACTTC
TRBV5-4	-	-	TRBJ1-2	CASSFRDYGYTF	TGTGCCAGCAGCTTTCGGGACTATGGCTACACCTTC
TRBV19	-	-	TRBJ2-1	CASTTQGRGSDNEQFF	TGTGCCAGTACCACACAGGGTAGGGGTTCGGACAATGAGCAGTTCTTC
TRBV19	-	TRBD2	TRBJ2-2	CASSVRTSGSTGELFF	TGTGCCAGTAGTGTAAGGACTAGCGGCAGCACCGGAGAGCTGTTTTTT
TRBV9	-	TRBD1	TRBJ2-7	CASSVGTGSSEQYF	TGTGCCAGCAGCGTCGGGACAGGATCATCCGAGCAGTACTTC
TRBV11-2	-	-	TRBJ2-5	CASSRVACETQYF	TGTGCCAGCAGCCGTGTAGCATGCGAGACCCAGTACTTC
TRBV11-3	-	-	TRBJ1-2	CASDFRTIYGYTF	TGTGCCAGCGACTTCCGGACAATTTATGGCTACACCTTC
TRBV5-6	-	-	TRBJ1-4	CASSFFQGTNEKLFF	TGTGCCAGCAGCTTCTTTCAGGGAACTAATGAAAAACTGTTTTTT
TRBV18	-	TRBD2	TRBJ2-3	CASSPSRGAGATDTQYF	TGTGCCAGCTCACCTTCCAGGGGAGCGGGGGCCACAGATACGCAGTATTTT
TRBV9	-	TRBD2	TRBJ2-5	CASSVTLAGGLETQYF	TGTGCCAGCAGCGTAACGTTAGCGGGGGGCCTGGAGACCCAGTACTTC
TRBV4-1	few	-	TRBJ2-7	CASSQLQGSYEQYF	TGCGCCAGCAGCCAGCTACAGGGATCCTACGAGCAGTACTTC
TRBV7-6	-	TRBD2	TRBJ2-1	CASSLGGFGNEQFF	TGTGCCAGCTCCCTCGGGGGGTTCGGCAATGAGCAGTTCTTC
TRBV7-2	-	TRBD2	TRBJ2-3	CASSLGLAIDTQYF	TGTGCCAGCAGCTTGGGACTAGCGATAGATACGCAGTATTTT
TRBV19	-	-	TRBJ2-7	CASSVQGWSYEQYF	TGTGCCAGTAGTGTACAGGGCTGGTCCTACGAGCAGTACTTC
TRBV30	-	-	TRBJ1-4	CAWSLGVNEKLFF	TGTGCCTGGAGTTTAGGGGTCAATGAAAAACTGTTTTTT
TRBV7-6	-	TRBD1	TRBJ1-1	CASRSTGVSSMNTEAFF	TGTGCCAGCAGATCAACAGGGGTATCATCGATGAACACTGAAGCTTTCTTT
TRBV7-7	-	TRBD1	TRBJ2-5	CASSSGTANQETQYF	TGTGCCAGCAGCTCCGGGACAGCAAACCAAGAGACCCAGTACTTC
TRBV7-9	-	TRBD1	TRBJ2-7	CASSPGQAYYEQYF	TGTGCCAGCAGCCCCGGACAGGCCTATTACGAGCAGTACTTC
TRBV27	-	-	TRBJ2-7	CASSSQGRLPYEQYF	TGTGCCAGCAGTTCCCAGGGGCGCCTGCCCTACGAGCAGTACTTC
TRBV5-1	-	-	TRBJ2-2	CASSSTRGAANTGELFF	TGCGCCAGCAGCTCTACCCGTGGGGCTGCGAACACCGGGGAGCTGTTTTTT
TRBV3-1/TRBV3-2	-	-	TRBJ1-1	CASSQERRTEAFF	TGTGCCAGCAGCCAGGAGAGAAGGACTGAAGCTTTCTTT
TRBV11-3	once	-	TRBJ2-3	CASSLGVYFTDTQYF	TGTGCCAGCAGCTTAGGTGTCTATTTCACAGATACGCAGTATTTT
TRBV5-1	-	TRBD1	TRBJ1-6	CASSFSDRGPDSPLHF	TGCGCCAGCAGCTTCTCCGACAGGGGGCCGGATTCACCCCTCCACTTT
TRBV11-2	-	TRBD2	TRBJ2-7	CASSGGLFSYEQYF	TGTGCCAGCAGCGGGGGACTATTCTCCTACGAGCAGTACTTC
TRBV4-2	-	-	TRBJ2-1	CASSQETKGDEQFF	TGTGCCAGCAGCCAAGAAACCAAAGGAGATGAGCAGTTCTTC